This T cell receptor (beta chain) was sequenced for a study of T cells in Graves' hyperthyroidism and ophthalmopathy (dated by TCRdb to between 2018 and 2021). In the study overall: Peripheral blood was collected at initial diagnosis, before any treatment. TCR V-J signatures able to tell the groups apart were searched for in a discovery cohort of 90 to 100 patients, of whom 43 had Graves' ophthalmopathy and 55 to 60 had stable Graves' hyperthyroidism. An independent validation cohort of 18 to 20 hyperthyroidism patients and some 15 patients who later progressed to ophthalmopathy tested prospective prediction of ophthalmopathy. The roughly 100 discovery patients were randomly split 7:3 into training and test sets. In several Graves' hyperthyroidism patients, the study also compared T-cell repertoires from thyroid tissue with T-cell repertoires from blood. Following sampling, methimazole starting at 30 mg daily was given to hyperthyroidism patients, and high-dose intravenous methylprednisolone was given to ophthalmopathy patients. The paper reports TCR Vbeta CDR3 sequencing of about 140 peripheral blood samples: approximately 43 ophthalmopathy, over 70 hyperthyroidism and around 17 progressor patients. Results the study describes overall, beyond this receptor: In validation, progression to ophthalmopathy was predicted by the model with 70.59% sensitivity and nearly 75% specificity, a median of around 6.5 months before onset. Sample size was not statistically predetermined, and investigators were not blinded to group allocation. Most expanded thyroid clonotypes (frequency above 0.001) were also found in blood, which suggests that blood repertoires may mirror thyroid immune responses. A model built on a 13 V-J signature distinguished ophthalmopathy from stable hyperthyroidism, reaching about 88% sensitivity and about 81% specificity in cross-validation and 80%/75% in testing.

The CDR3 has 15 amino acids, counting the end cysteine and phenylalanine. Left in the record is the CDR3 DNA by itself, 45 bases read in frame from the first base. The trim is 6 bases for V and 5 bases for J, with a gap of 16 bases between the germline ends. Based on the germline V gene, the CDR1 and CDR2 sequences are MGHRA and YSYEKL. Graves' hyperthyroidism was defined as stable when no progression to ophthalmopathy occurred over 18 months of follow-up. Hyperthyroidism patients were newly diagnosed, with disease duration under 2 months, and aged 18 to 65 years. The study excluded patients with uncontrolled infections, other autoimmune diseases, pregnancy or lactation. Diagnoses were established on the basis of clinical symptoms, serum thyroxine and TRAb, thyroid ultrasound, and orbital computed tomography. PBMCs were separated from under 11 ml of fresh peripheral blood using Ficoll-Paque density gradient centrifugation. Trizol reagent was used to extract total RNA, and RNA quality was then checked on an Agilent 2100 Bioanalyzer.

The table lists this clonotype with a few counts. No cognate antigen has been identified for it. One base away there is no much larger clone; base qualities are not given. The TCR beta CDR3 regions were amplified from the RNA transcripts. A first-round RT-PCR of the TCR CDR3 used the HTBI primer set with the Qiagen OneStep RT-PCR kit. A second multiplex PCR round built the libraries, followed by size selection and purification. Libraries were sequenced paired-end with 100 bp reads on an Illumina HiSeq2000. The published analysis was carried out like this. SOAPnuke was used to process the raw data, with reads discarded if the reads contained adapters or uncalled bases, had a mean Phred below 15, or lacked an exact constant-primer or identifier match. COPE v1.2.5 was used to merge high-quality paired reads, and clonotypes were defined as unique nucleotide sequences. MiTCR v1.1 was used to align the clonotypes against IMGT TRBV, TRBD and TRBJ reference segments. The analysis included only V-J combinations with a frequency above 0.0001, which together covered about 99% of the repertoires. A TCS score was defined as the ratio of F50 (clonal expansion) to E x V (chaos), with BLOSUM62-based TCRdist applied between CDR3 peptides within each V-J. Welch's t-statistics and random forest reduced 514 V-J features to some 14, which were used in a naive Bayes classifier (R e1071). TCRdb applied fastp at Q25 and MiXCR to the public reads, then kept only in-frame beta chains. Rows merge per CDR3 protein into single entries with the most common DNA and genes. The V and J calls come from TCRdb's annotation, not from the publication. This sample has some 300,000 distinct CDR3 sequences in its table, and approximately 17% of those were observed once. The ten largest clones represent 33% of the sample.

The sequence derives from a man aged 30-40 years with Graves' hyperthyroidism. Sample: blood. The rearrangement combines TRBV4-1 with TRBJ2-2; a tentative D match to TRBD1 spans 6 bases. The CDR3 in this case is CASRRQEERTGELFF. The sequenced DNA is TGCGCCAGCAGGCGACAGGAAGAAAGGACCGGGGAGCTGTTTTTT.